This is a list of T cell receptor beta chains from one sample in a study of cytomegalovirus exposure and HLA in healthy donors. Sequencing was performed with immunoSEQ multiplex PCR; in TCRdb, only in-frame clones are kept and a portion is missing. The sample has about 150,000 clones; roughly 80% are singletons. The source material was PBMCs. Source of these receptors: a man aged 18 to 35 in good health and CMV-seronegative. The CDR3 runs from the conserved cysteine through the conserved F or W. Fields, in order: V gene, D gene, J gene, clone size, CDR3 DNA, CDR3 protein. D genes are given only for firm matches. Clone sizes are given selectively: once, few, many, or a class where the clone is expanded.

>TRBV7-2|TRBD2|TRBJ2-2|-
TGTGCCAGCAGCTGGGGGGGAGACACCGGGGAGCTGTTTTTT
CASSWGGDTGELFF
>TRBV11-2|TRBD2|TRBJ2-2|-
TGTGCCAGCAGCCACGGGGGGGCAGACACCGGGGAGCTGTTTTTT
CASSHGGADTGELFF
>TRBV5-8|-|TRBJ1-5|-
TGTGCCAGCAGCTTGGTAACAGAGTTCATAAGCAATCAGCCCCAGCATTTT
CASSLVTEFISNQPQHF
>TRBV4-3|TRBD2|TRBJ2-2|-
TGCGCCAGCAGCCCGGGGGGTCGCGGGGAGCTGTTTTTT
CASSPGGRGELFF
>TRBV30|-|TRBJ1-5|-
TGTGCCTGGAGTGACGGCAGGGCGGGCAATCAGCCCCAGCATTTT
CAWSDGRAGNQPQHF
>TRBV5-1|TRBD1|TRBJ2-7|-
TGCGCCAGCAGCTTGGGACAGGGCTTCTCCTACGAGCAGTACTTC
CASSLGQGFSYEQYF
>TRBV28|-|TRBJ2-1|-
TGTGCCAGCAGTGCGGGGCAATACAATGAGCAGTTCTTC
CASSAGQYNEQFF
>TRBV4-3|-|TRBJ2-7|-
TGCGCCAGCAGCCACAGTGACAGGCCCTACGAGCAGTACTTC
CASSHSDRPYEQYF
>TRBV5-6|TRBD1|TRBJ2-1|-
TGTGCCAGCAGCCTATCCGGGACAGGGATAACCAATGAGCAGTTCTTC
CASSLSGTGITNEQFF
>TRBV7-6|-|TRBJ2-7|-
TGTGCCAGCAGCTTAGCAGCGAGCTTAGGGGGCGAGCAGTACTTC
CASSLAASLGGEQYF
>TRBV5-1|-|TRBJ1-1|-
TGCGCCAGCAGCTTGGCCGCGGACACTGAAGCTTTCTTT
CASSLAADTEAFF
>TRBV6-5|TRBD2|TRBJ2-3|-
TGTGCCAGCAGTTATAGCGGGAGACAGGGAGATACGCAGTATTTT
CASSYSGRQGDTQYF
>TRBV20-1|TRBD1|TRBJ2-7|-
TGCAGTGCCACACAGGGGAACGAGCAGTACTTC
CSATQGNEQYF
>TRBV6-5|-|TRBJ2-5|-
TGTGCCAGCAGCTTCGGAGGCTTTGGGACCCAGTACTTC
CASSFGGFGTQYF
>TRBV28|-|TRBJ1-2|-
TGTGCCAGCAGTCTCCCGGGGGGGTACGATGGCTACACCTTC
CASSLPGGYDGYTF
>TRBV7-7|TRBD2|TRBJ2-1|-
TGTGCCAGCAGCTTAATACCCACTAGCGGCTACAATGAGCAGTTCTTC
CASSLIPTSGYNEQFF
>TRBV19|-|TRBJ1-5|-
TGTGCCAGTAGTATAGAGAGGGGGAATCAGCCCCAGCATTTT
CASSIERGNQPQHF
>TRBV25-1|-|TRBJ1-1|once
TGTGCCAGCAGTGAACCTCAGGGAAAGGACACTGAAGCTTTCTTT
CASSEPQGKDTEAFF
>TRBV28|-|TRBJ1-2|-
TGTGCCAGCAGGCCAGCGGGGCCTAGAGGCTACACCTTC
CASRPAGPRGYTF
>TRBV5-8|-|TRBJ1-2|few
TGTGCCAGCAGCCGTGGCCTGCAGGTTTCGGGGGTGAATGGCTACACCTTC
CASSRGLQVSGVNGYTF
>TRBV28|-|TRBJ2-3|-
TGTGCCAGCACGACTACGGCAGAGAGCACAGATACGCAGTATTTT
CASTTTAESTDTQYF
>TRBV4-1|TRBD1|TRBJ1-3|few
TGCGCCAGCAGCCAGACGCGGACAGGCTCTGGAAACACCATATATTTT
CASSQTRTGSGNTIYF
>TRBV25-1|TRBD1|TRBJ1-4|few
TGTGCCAGCAGTGAGGAGACAGGGGGCACGGAAAAACTGTTTTTT
CASSEETGGTEKLFF
>TRBV10-2|TRBD1|TRBJ2-1|-
TGCGCCAGCCTTGTCCGGACAGGCGTGAGTGCCTCCTACAATGAGCAGTTCTTC
CASLVRTGVSASYNEQFF
>TRBV21-1|-|TRBJ2-3|once
TGTGCCAGCAGCGAGGGGGGGGGAGCCTCCAACCCCACAGATACGCAGTATTTT
CASSEGGGASNPTDTQYF
>TRBV7-2|TRBD2|TRBJ2-4|-
TGTGCCAGCAGCTCCACCCGGGAGGCGGACATTCAGTACTTC
CASSSTREADIQYF
>TRBV9|-|TRBJ2-5|-
TGTGCCAGCAGCTCCCTCGGGGAGACCCAGTACTTC
CASSSLGETQYF